This T cell receptor beta chain was retrieved from a study of shared clonotypes between healthy human individuals. TCRdb's table, derived via immunoSEQ multiplex PCR, lists solely in-frame clones and lacks some. In the table there are some 2 million clones, 95% of which are singletons. Sequencing was performed on naive CD4+ T cells sorted from blood. The subset here: CD45RA+ positively selected. The origin of this receptor is a man between 18 and 35 years old in good health.

The CDR3 sequence is CASSFPLTGNQPQHF. The CDR3 region has the DNA TGTGCCAGCAGCTTCCCACTAACAGGAAACCAGCCCCAGCATTTT. The chain is built from TRBV7-9 and TRBJ1-5; D may be TRBD1 (5 bases). CDR1 SEHNR and CDR2 FQNEAQ come from the germline V gene (reference sequence). The CDR3 covers 15 residues. V lost 3 bases, J lost 7 bases, and 16 bases lay in between. The whole variable domain, remainder taken from reference TRBV7-9 and TRBJ1-5, is DTGVSQNPRHKITKRGQNVTFRCDPISEHNRLYWYRQTLGQGPEFLTYFQNEAQLEKSRLLSDRFSAERPKGSFSTLEIQRTEQGDSAMYLCASSFPLTGNQPQHFGDGTRLSIL.